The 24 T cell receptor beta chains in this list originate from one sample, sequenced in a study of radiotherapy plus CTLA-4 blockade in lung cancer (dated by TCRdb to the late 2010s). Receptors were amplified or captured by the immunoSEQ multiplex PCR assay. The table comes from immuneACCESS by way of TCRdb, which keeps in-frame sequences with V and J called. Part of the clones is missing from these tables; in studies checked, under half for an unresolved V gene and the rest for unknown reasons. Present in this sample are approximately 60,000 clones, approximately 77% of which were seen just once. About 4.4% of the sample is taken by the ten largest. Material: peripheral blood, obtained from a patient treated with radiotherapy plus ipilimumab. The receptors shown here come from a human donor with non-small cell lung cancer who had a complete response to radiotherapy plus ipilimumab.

CDR3 sequence (DNA): TGTGCCGGGGGGGCAGATTCGAACACTGAAGCTTTCTTT. Translated: CAGGADSNTEAFF. V gene TRBV30 combines with J gene TRBJ1-1; the D gene is possibly TRBD1 (6 bases). The CDR3 runs 13 residues. V lost 8 bases to trimming and J lost 1 base, with 14 bases between them. Germline CDR1 is GTSNPN and CDR2 is SVGIG (reference sequence).

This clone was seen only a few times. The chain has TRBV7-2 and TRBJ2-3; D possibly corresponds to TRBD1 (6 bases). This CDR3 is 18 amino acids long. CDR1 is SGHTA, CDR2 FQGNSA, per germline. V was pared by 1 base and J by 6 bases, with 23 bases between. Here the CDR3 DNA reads TGTGCCAGCAGCTTAGGCTGGGGGCGCGAGCCCTTGGGGGATACGCAGTATTTT. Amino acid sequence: CASSLGWGREPLGDTQYF.

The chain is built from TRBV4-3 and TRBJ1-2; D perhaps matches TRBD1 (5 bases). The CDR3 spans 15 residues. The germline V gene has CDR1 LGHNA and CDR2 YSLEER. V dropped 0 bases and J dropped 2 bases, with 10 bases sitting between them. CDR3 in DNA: TGCGCCAGCAGCCAAGAGTGGGGCCCGAACTATGGCTACACCTTC. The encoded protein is CASSQEWGPNYGYTF.

This chain's CDR3 is CASSGRQGEAKNIQYF. The CDR3 bases are TGTGCCAGCAGTGGCCGACAGGGAGAGGCCAAAAACATTCAGTACTTC. V usage is TRBV25-1 and J usage is TRBJ2-4; 7 bases line up with TRBD1. Germline V gene data show CDR1 as MGHDK and CDR2 as SYGVNS. V lost 4 bases to trimming and J lost 1 base; unmatched junction nucleotides: 7. The CDR3 has 16 residues.

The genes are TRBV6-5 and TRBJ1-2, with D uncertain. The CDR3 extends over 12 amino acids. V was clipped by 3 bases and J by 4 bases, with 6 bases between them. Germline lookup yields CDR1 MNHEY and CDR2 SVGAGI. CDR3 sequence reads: CASSYRGYGYTF. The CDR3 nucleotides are TGTGCCAGCAGTTATCGAGGCTATGGCTACACCTTC.

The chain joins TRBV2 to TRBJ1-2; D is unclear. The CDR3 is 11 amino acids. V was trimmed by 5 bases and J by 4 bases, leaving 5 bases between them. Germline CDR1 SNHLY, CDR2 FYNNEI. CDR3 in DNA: TGTGCCAGCAGTAACACCTATGGCTACACCTTC. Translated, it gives CASSNTYGYTF.

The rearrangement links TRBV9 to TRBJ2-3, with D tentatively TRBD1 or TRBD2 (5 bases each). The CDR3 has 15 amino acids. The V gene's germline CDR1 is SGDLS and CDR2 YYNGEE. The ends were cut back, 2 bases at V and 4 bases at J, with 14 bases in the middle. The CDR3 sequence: CASSVIGVGADTQYF. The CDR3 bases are TGTGCCAGCAGCGTGATCGGTGTGGGGGCAGATACGCAGTATTTT.

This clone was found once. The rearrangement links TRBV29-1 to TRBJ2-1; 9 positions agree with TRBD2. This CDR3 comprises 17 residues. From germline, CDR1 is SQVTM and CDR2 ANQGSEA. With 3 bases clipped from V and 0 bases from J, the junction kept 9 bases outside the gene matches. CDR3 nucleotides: TGCAGCGTTGATGGGCTAGCGGGACTCAACTCCTACAATGAGCAGTTCTTC. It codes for CSVDGLAGLNSYNEQFF.

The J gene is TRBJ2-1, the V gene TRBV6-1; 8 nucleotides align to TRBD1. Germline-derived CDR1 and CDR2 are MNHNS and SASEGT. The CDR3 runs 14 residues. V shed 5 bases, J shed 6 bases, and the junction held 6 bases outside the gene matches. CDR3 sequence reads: CASSSTTGVNEQFF. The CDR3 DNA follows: TGTGCCAGCAGTTCAACGACAGGGGTCAATGAGCAGTTCTTC.

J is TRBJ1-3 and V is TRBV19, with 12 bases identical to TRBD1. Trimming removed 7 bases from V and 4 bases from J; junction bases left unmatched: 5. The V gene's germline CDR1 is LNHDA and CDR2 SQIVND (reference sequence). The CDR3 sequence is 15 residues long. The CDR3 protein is CASKGDRGPGNTIYF. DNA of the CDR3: TGTGCCAGTAAGGGGGACAGGGGGCCAGGAAACACCATATATTTT. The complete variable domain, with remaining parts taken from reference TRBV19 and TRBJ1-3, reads DGGITQSPKYLFRKEGQNVTLSCEQNLNHDAMYWYRQDPGQGLRLIYYSQIVNDFQKGDIAEGYSVSREKKESFPLTVTSAQKNPTAFYLCASKGDRGPGNTIYFGEGSWLTVV.

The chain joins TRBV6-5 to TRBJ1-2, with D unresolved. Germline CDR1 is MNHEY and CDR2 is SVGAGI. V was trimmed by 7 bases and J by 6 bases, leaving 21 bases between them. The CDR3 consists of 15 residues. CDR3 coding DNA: TGTGCCAGCACTACTTCTCAAACAAGGCTACATGGCTACACCTTC. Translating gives CASTTSQTRLHGYTF.

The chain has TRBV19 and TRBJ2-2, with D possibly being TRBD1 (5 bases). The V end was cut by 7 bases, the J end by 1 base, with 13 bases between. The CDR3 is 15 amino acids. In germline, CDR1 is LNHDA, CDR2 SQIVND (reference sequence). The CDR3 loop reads CASTTGRQNTGELFF. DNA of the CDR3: TGTGCCAGTACCACAGGTAGACAGAACACCGGGGAGCTGTTTTTT.

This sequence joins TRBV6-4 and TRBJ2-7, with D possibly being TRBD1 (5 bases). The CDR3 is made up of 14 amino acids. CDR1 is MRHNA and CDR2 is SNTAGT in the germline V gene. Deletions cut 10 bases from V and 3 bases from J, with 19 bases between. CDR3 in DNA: TGTGCCATGGACAAGGTCAAGGTCTACTACGAGCAGTACGTC. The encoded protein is CAMDKVKVYYEQYV.

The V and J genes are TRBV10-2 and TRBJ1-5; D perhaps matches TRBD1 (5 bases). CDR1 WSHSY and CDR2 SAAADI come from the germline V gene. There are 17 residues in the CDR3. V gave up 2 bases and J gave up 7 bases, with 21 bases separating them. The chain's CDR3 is CASSEPPLGGVGQPQHF. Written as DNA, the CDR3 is TGCGCCAGCAGTGAGCCCCCCTTGGGGGGAGTGGGACAGCCCCAGCATTTT.

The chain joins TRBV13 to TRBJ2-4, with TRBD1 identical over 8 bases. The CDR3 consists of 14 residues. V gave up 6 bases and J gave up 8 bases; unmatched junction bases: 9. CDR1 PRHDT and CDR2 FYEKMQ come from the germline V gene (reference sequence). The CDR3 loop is CASRPWDRPDIQYF. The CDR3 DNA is TGTGCCAGCAGGCCGTGGGACAGGCCAGACATTCAGTACTTC.

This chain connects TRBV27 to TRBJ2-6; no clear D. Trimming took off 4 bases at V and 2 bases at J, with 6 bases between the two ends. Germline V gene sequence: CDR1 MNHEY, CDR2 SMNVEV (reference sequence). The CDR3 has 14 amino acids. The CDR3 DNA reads TGTGCCAGCAGTTATAAGGCTGGGGCCAACGTCCTGACTTTC. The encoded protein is CASSYKAGANVLTF.

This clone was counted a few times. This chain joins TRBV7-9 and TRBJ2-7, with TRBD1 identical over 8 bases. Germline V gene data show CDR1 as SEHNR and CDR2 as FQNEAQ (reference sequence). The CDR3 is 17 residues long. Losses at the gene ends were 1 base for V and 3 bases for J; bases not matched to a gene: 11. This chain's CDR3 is CASSLGTGTRGDYEQYV. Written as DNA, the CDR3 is TGTGCCAGCAGCTTAGGGACAGGGACCCGAGGCGACTACGAGCAGTACGTC.

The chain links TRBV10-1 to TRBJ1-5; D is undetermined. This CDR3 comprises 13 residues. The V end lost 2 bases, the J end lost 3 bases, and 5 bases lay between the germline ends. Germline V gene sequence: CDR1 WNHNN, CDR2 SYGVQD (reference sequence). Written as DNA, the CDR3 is TGCGCCAGCAGTGAGGGAATCAATCAGCCCCAGCATTTT. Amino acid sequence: CASSEGINQPQHF.

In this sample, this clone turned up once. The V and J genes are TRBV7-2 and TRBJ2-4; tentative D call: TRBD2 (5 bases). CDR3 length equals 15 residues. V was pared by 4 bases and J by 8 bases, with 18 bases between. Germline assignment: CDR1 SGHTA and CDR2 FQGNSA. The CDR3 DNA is TGTGCCAGCAGCTCGGCGAGAGGGCTCACGGACATTCAGTACTTC. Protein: CASSSARGLTDIQYF.

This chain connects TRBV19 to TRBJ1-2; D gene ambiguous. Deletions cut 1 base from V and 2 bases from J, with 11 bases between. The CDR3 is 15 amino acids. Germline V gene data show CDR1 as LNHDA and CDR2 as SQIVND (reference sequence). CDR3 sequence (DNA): TGTGCCAGTAGTATAGTTGCGACATTGAACTATGGCTACACCTTC. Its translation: CASSIVATLNYGYTF.

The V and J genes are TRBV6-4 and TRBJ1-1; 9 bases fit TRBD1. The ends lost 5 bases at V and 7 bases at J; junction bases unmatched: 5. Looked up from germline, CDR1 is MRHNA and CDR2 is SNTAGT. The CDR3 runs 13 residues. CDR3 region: CASSRTGAFEAFF. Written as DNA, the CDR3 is TGTGCCAGCAGTCGGACAGGGGCCTTTGAAGCTTTCTTT.

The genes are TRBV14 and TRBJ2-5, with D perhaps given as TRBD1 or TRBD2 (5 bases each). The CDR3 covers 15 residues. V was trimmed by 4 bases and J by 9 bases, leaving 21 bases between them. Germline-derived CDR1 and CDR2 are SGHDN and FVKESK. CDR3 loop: CASSPFQRDGAAQYF. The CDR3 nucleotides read TGTGCCAGCAGCCCATTTCAACGGGACGGGGCGGCCCAGTACTTC.

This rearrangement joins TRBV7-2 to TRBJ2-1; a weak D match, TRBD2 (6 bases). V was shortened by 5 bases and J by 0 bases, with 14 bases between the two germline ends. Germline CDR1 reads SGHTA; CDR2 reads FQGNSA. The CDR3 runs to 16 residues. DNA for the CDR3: TGTGCCAGCAGCCCCGGGACTCGGGTCTCCTACAATGAGCAGTTCTTC. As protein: CASSPGTRVSYNEQFF.

The DNA of the CDR3 is TGTGCCAGCAGCTTGGGGACAGATGAAGCTTTCTTT. Translation gives CASSLGTDEAFF. The chain joins TRBV5-5 to TRBJ1-1, with D possibly being TRBD1 (6 bases). CDR1 is SGHKS, CDR2 YYEKEE, per germline (reference sequence). The CDR3 covers 12 residues. V was clipped by 0 bases and J by 7 bases, with 7 bases between them. Variable domain in full (rest from reference TRBV5-5 and TRBJ1-1): DAGVTQSPTHLIKTRGQQVTLRCSPISGHKSVSWYQQVLGQGPQFIFQYYEKEERGRGNFPDRFSARQFPNYSSELNVNALLLGDSALYLCASSLGTDEAFFGQGTRLTVV.